This T cell receptor beta chain was obtained from a study of T cell responses to AZD1222 COVID-19 vaccine. From germline, CDR1 is MGHRA and CDR2 YSYEKL. This CDR3 contains 16 residues. Deletions cut 0 bases from V and 0 bases from J, with 12 bases between. Profiled with immunoSEQ multiplex PCR; TCRdb holds only in-frame clones, not every one. Of 55,000 to 70,000 clones listed, almost 90% are singletons. V usage is TRBV4-1 and J usage is TRBJ2-7; D is uncertain. The receptor was derived from an adult in good health. Sequenced material: peripheral blood, taken on day 0 of AZD1222 vaccination. The CDR3 sequence is CASSQDTPGRSYEQYF. The CDR3 coding sequence is TGCGCCAGCAGCCAAGATACCCCAGGACGCTCCTACGAGCAGTACTTC.